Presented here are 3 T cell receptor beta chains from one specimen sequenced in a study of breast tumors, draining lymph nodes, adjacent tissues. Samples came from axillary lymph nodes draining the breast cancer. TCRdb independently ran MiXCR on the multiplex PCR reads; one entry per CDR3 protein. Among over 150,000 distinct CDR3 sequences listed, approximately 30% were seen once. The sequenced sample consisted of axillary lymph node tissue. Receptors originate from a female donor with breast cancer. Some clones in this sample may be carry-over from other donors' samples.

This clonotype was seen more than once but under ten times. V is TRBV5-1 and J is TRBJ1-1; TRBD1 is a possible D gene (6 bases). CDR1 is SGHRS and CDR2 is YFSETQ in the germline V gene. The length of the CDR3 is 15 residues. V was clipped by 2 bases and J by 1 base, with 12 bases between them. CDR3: CASSFWGQANTEAFF. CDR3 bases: TGCGCCAGCAGCTTTTGGGGGCAGGCGAACACTGAAGCTTTCTTT. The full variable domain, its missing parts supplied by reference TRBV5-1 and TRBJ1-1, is KAGVTQTPRYLIKTRGQQVTLSCSPISGHRSVSWYQQTPGQGLQFLFEYFSETQRNKGNFPGRFSGRQFSNSRSEMNVSTLELGDSALYLCASSFWGQANTEAFFGQGTRLTVV.

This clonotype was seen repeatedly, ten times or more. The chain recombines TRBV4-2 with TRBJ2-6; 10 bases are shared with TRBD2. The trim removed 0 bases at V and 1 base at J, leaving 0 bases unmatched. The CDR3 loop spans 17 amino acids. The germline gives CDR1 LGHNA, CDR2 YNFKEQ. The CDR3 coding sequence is TGTGCCAGCAGCCAAGAAGCGGGAGGGTCTGGGGCCAACGTCCTGACTTTC. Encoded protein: CASSQEAGGSGANVLTF.

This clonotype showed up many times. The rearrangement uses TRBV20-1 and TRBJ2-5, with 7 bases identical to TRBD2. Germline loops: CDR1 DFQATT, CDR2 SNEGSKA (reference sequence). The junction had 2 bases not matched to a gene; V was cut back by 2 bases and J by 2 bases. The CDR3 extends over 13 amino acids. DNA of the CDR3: TGCAGTGCTAGACTCGGGGGGCAAGAGACCCAGTACTTC. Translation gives CSARLGGQETQYF.